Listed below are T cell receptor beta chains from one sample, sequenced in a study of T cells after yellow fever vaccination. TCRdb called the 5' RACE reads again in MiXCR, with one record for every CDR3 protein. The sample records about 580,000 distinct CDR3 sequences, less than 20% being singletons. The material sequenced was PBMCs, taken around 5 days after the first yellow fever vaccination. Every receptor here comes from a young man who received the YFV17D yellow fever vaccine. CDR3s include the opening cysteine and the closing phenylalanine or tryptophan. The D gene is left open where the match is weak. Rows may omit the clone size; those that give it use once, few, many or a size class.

CASSYDLHYGYTF TGTGCCAGCAGTTATGACCTCCACTATGGCTACACCTTC TRBJ1-2 - few TRBV6-2/TRBV6-3
CASSPLGQGIYGYTF TGTGCCAGCAGCCCCTTGGGACAGGGGATCTATGGCTACACCTTC TRBJ1-2 TRBD1 - TRBV3-1
CASSPQGGAQATEAFF TGTGCCAGCAGCCCTCAAGGGGGGGCCCAGGCGACTGAAGCTTTCTTT TRBJ1-1 - - TRBV7-2
CSAPRNDGEKLFF TGCAGTGCGCCTAGGAACGACGGTGAAAAACTGTTTTTT TRBJ1-4 - many TRBV20-1
CASTLGANNQPQHF TGTGCCAGCACGTTAGGGGCGAACAATCAGCCCCAGCATTTT TRBJ1-5 - many TRBV2
CASSVTGIPSYNEQFF TGTGCCAGCAGCGTTACCGGGATTCCGTCCTACAATGAGCAGTTCTTC TRBJ2-1 - few TRBV9
CASSQDPDGARGEQFF TGCGCCAGCAGCCAAGACCCCGACGGGGCCCGAGGAGAGCAGTTCTTC TRBJ2-1 - many TRBV4-3
CASSPGLAGTRPTDTQYF TGTGCCAGCAGCCCGGGACTAGCGGGGACACGCCCCACAGATACGCAGTATTTT TRBJ2-3 TRBD2 few TRBV14
CASSPDVGGAWETQYF TGTGCCAGCAGCCCAGATGTGGGGGGGGCCTGGGAGACCCAGTACTTC TRBJ2-5 - few TRBV7-8
CASSSGRIPSTNEKLFF TGCGCCAGCAGCTCGGGCCGTATACCGTCAACTAATGAAAAACTGTTTTTT TRBJ1-4 - few TRBV5-1
CASSINLGGAKVLYEQYF TGTGCCAGCAGCATAAACTTAGGAGGGGCTAAGGTCCTCTACGAGCAGTACTTC TRBJ2-7 - - TRBV11-2